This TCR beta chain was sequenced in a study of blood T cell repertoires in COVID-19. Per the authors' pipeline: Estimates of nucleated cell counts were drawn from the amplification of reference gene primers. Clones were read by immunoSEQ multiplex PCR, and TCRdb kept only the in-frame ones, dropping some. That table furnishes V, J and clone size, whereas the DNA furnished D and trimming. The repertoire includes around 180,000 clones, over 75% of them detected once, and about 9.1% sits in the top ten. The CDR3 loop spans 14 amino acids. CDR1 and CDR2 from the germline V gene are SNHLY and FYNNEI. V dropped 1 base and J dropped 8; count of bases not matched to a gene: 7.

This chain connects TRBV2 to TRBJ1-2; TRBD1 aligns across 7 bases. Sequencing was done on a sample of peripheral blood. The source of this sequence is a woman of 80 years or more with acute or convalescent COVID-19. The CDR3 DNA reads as TGTGCCAGCAGTGAAGTGGACAGGAAACTGGGCTACACCTTC. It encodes CASSEVDRKLGYTF.